These T cell receptor beta chains were read from a single sample in a study of T cell repertoires in cytomegalovirus infection. TCRdb analysed the reads with MiXCR anew, one entry per CDR3 protein. The table includes under 800,000 distinct CDR3 sequences, roughly 24% detected once. Sequenced material: CD8+ T cells from PBMCs. These receptors all come from a human donor in good health (CMV status not recorded). Some clones in this sample may be carry-over from other donors' samples. Both conserved end residues are part of each CDR3. The order of the fields is J gene, CDR3 length, V gene, clone size, D gene, CDR3 DNA, CDR3 protein. The D gene is left open where the match is weak. Size is omitted from some rows. Given values are once, few, many or a class for expanded clones.

j_gene: TRBJ2-5
len: 11
v_gene: TRBV29-1
abundance: few
d_gene: .
CDR3nt: TGCAGCGAGACCAGGGACGGGGCCCAGTACTTC
CDR3aa: CSETRDGAQYF

j_gene: TRBJ1-2
len: 16
v_gene: TRBV10-3
abundance: .
d_gene: TRBD1
CDR3nt: TGTGCCATCAAAATACTCTCGGGACAGGGTAACTATGGCTACACCTTC
CDR3aa: CAIKILSGQGNYGYTF

j_gene: TRBJ1-5
len: 18
v_gene: TRBV10-1
abundance: .
d_gene: TRBD1
CDR3nt: TGCGCCAGCAGTGAGTCCTACAGGGGGTCACGTGGCGATCAGCCCCAGCATTTT
CDR3aa: CASSESYRGSRGDQPQHF

j_gene: TRBJ1-2
len: 18
v_gene: TRBV9
abundance: .
d_gene: TRBD1
CDR3nt: TGTGCCAGCAGCGTAGCTGTAGGACAGGGGGCAAATCCCCATGGCTACACCTTC
CDR3aa: CASSVAVGQGANPHGYTF

j_gene: TRBJ2-1
len: 11
v_gene: TRBV29-1
abundance: .
d_gene: .
CDR3nt: TGCAGCGTACGCCCATCGAATGAGCAGTTCTTC
CDR3aa: CSVRPSNEQFF

j_gene: TRBJ2-2
len: 13
v_gene: TRBV25-1
abundance: .
d_gene: .
CDR3nt: TGTGCCAGCAGTGATTGGGACACCGGGGAGCTGTTTTTT
CDR3aa: CASSDWDTGELFF

j_gene: TRBJ2-3
len: 20
v_gene: TRBV15
abundance: .
d_gene: TRBD2
CDR3nt: TGTGCCACCAGCAGAGATGGTGAGCCTAGCGGGGCACCTTGCACAGATACGCAGTATTTT
CDR3aa: CATSRDGEPSGAPCTDTQYF

j_gene: TRBJ2-7
len: 16
v_gene: TRBV7-6
abundance: many
d_gene: .
CDR3nt: TGTGCCAGCAGCTTCAACCGGGACATCGGTTCCTACGAGCAGTACTTC
CDR3aa: CASSFNRDIGSYEQYF

j_gene: TRBJ2-1
len: 17
v_gene: TRBV7-2
abundance: many
d_gene: TRBD2
CDR3nt: TGTGCCAGCAGCTTAGCGGGGGGCGGGGGGGCACGGAATGAGCAGTTCTTC
CDR3aa: CASSLAGGGGARNEQFF

j_gene: TRBJ1-2
len: 19
v_gene: TRBV19
abundance: few
d_gene: .
CDR3nt: TGTGCCAGTAGTATACAGTCTGGGACTTATGAATTGTCCTTCTATGGCTACACCTTC
CDR3aa: CASSIQSGTYELSFYGYTF

j_gene: TRBJ2-1
len: 14
v_gene: TRBV14
abundance: many
d_gene: .
CDR3nt: TGTGCCAGCAGCCAAGGGTCTCCGTACAATGAGCAGTTCTTC
CDR3aa: CASSQGSPYNEQFF

j_gene: TRBJ2-1
len: 16
v_gene: TRBV5-8
abundance: .
d_gene: TRBD2
CDR3nt: TGTGCCAGCAGCTTGGAATATCGGGGGGTCTACAATGAGCAGTTCTTC
CDR3aa: CASSLEYRGVYNEQFF

j_gene: TRBJ1-2
len: 15
v_gene: TRBV20-1
abundance: .
d_gene: .
CDR3nt: TGCAGTGCTAGAGATAAAACCTTCGGGAACTATGGCTACACCTTC
CDR3aa: CSARDKTFGNYGYTF

j_gene: TRBJ2-1
len: 16
v_gene: TRBV6-2/TRBV6-3
abundance: .
d_gene: TRBD1
CDR3nt: TGTGCCAGCAGCCTACTTCACAGGGGGGAATACAATGAGCAGTTCTTC
CDR3aa: CASSLLHRGEYNEQFF

j_gene: TRBJ1-1
len: 16
v_gene: TRBV18
abundance: .
d_gene: TRBD1
CDR3nt: TGTGCCAGCTCACCATACGGGACAGGTATGAACACTGAAGCTTTCTTT
CDR3aa: CASSPYGTGMNTEAFF

j_gene: TRBJ1-2
len: 13
v_gene: TRBV27
abundance: .
d_gene: .
CDR3nt: TGTGCCAGCAAAAATGGCGGTCTCTATGGCTACACCTTC
CDR3aa: CASKNGGLYGYTF

j_gene: TRBJ1-2
len: 14
v_gene: TRBV12-5
abundance: few
d_gene: .
CDR3nt: TGTGCTAGTGGTTTTGACATTCCACTCTATGGCTACACCTTC
CDR3aa: CASGFDIPLYGYTF

j_gene: TRBJ1-1
len: 12
v_gene: TRBV4-3
abundance: many
d_gene: .
CDR3nt: TGCGCCAGCAGCCAAGCCGGGGCTGAAGCTTTCTTT
CDR3aa: CASSQAGAEAFF

j_gene: TRBJ2-1
len: 16
v_gene: TRBV6-2/TRBV6-3
abundance: .
d_gene: .
CDR3nt: TGTGCCAGCAGTTACGACAGGAGGGGGTCCTACAATGAGCAGTTCTTC
CDR3aa: CASSYDRRGSYNEQFF

j_gene: TRBJ1-5
len: 13
v_gene: TRBV6-2/TRBV6-3
abundance: .
d_gene: TRBD1
CDR3nt: TGTGCCAGCATTGACAGGGTGGGGCAGCCCCAGCATTTT
CDR3aa: CASIDRVGQPQHF

j_gene: TRBJ1-1
len: 12
v_gene: TRBV29-1
abundance: .
d_gene: .
CDR3nt: TGCAGCGTTGAAGAGCGGGGGACTGAAGCTTTCTTT
CDR3aa: CSVEERGTEAFF

j_gene: TRBJ2-2
len: 15
v_gene: TRBV7-3
abundance: many
d_gene: TRBD1
CDR3nt: TGTGCCAGCAGCTTACGGGACAGGGACACCGGGGAGCTGTTTTTT
CDR3aa: CASSLRDRDTGELFF

j_gene: TRBJ2-1
len: 15
v_gene: TRBV6-6
abundance: .
d_gene: TRBD2
CDR3nt: TGTGCCAGCAGTTACGGACTAGCGGGGGTACGTGAGCAGTTCTTC
CDR3aa: CASSYGLAGVREQFF

j_gene: TRBJ2-3
len: 12
v_gene: TRBV2
abundance: .
d_gene: .
CDR3nt: TGTGCCAGCGGGGGGACCACAGATACGCAGTATTTT
CDR3aa: CASGGTTDTQYF

j_gene: TRBJ2-1
len: 19
v_gene: TRBV5-4
abundance: few
d_gene: TRBD2
CDR3nt: TGTGCCAGCAGGGGATATGGGACTACCCCCCGGTGGGCTTACAATGAGCAGTTCTTC
CDR3aa: CASRGYGTTPRWAYNEQFF

j_gene: TRBJ1-1
len: 15
v_gene: TRBV7-6
abundance: many
d_gene: .
CDR3nt: TGTGCCAGCAGCTTAGGTGGGGCGGGGGAGACTGAAGCTTTCTTT
CDR3aa: CASSLGGAGETEAFF

j_gene: TRBJ1-2
len: 16
v_gene: TRBV29-1
abundance: .
d_gene: TRBD1
CDR3nt: TGCAGCGCAATAGCGGACAGGGTGGGAAGGGACTATGGCTACACCTTC
CDR3aa: CSAIADRVGRDYGYTF

j_gene: TRBJ1-1
len: 16
v_gene: TRBV19
abundance: .
d_gene: .
CDR3nt: TGTGCCAGTAGTATCGATTCTGGGGTGAGGGCCACTGAAGCTTTCTTT
CDR3aa: CASSIDSGVRATEAFF

j_gene: TRBJ2-1
len: 10
v_gene: TRBV2
abundance: .
d_gene: TRBD2
CDR3nt: TGTGCCAGCGTAGCGGGTGAGCAGTTCTTC
CDR3aa: CASVAGEQFF

j_gene: TRBJ1-1
len: 14
v_gene: TRBV7-2
abundance: many
d_gene: .
CDR3nt: TGTGCCAGCAGCTTAGCGGGTATACCGGGGGAAGCTTTCTTT
CDR3aa: CASSLAGIPGEAFF

j_gene: TRBJ1-2
len: 16
v_gene: TRBV5-6
abundance: .
d_gene: TRBD1
CDR3nt: TGTGCCAGCAGCCCCAGGAGGACAGGGGGACGTTTTGGCTACACCTTC
CDR3aa: CASSPRRTGGRFGYTF

j_gene: TRBJ1-1
len: 14
v_gene: TRBV19
abundance: few
d_gene: .
CDR3nt: TGTGCCAGTAGTGCCCCGGGGGCGCGAACTGAAGCTTTCTTT
CDR3aa: CASSAPGARTEAFF

j_gene: TRBJ2-1
len: 17
v_gene: TRBV28
abundance: .
d_gene: TRBD2
CDR3nt: TGTGCCAGCAGTATCTTGGGTGGACTAGCGGGGTTCAATGAGCAGTTCTTC
CDR3aa: CASSILGGLAGFNEQFF

j_gene: TRBJ1-6
len: 16
v_gene: TRBV6-6
abundance: many
d_gene: .
CDR3nt: TGTGCCAGCAGTTACTCCCCGGCCTCTGATAATTCACCCCTCCACTTT
CDR3aa: CASSYSPASDNSPLHF

j_gene: TRBJ2-2
len: 14
v_gene: TRBV25-1
abundance: many
d_gene: .
CDR3nt: TGTGCCAGCAGTGAATACAGGGACACCGGGGAGCTGTTTTTT
CDR3aa: CASSEYRDTGELFF

j_gene: TRBJ2-1
len: 12
v_gene: TRBV19
abundance: .
d_gene: .
CDR3nt: TGTGCCAGTAGCGACGTGGGGAATGAGCAGTTCTTC
CDR3aa: CASSDVGNEQFF

j_gene: TRBJ2-1
len: 15
v_gene: TRBV6-1
abundance: .
d_gene: .
CDR3nt: TGTGCCAGCAGTGAGTGGGGGAGCTCCTACAATGAGCAGTTCTTC
CDR3aa: CASSEWGSSYNEQFF